Listed below are T cell receptor beta chains from one sample, sequenced in a study of blood T cell repertoires in COVID-19. TCRdb keeps only in-frame clones here, not all; method: immunoSEQ multiplex PCR. The table records about 370,000 clones, 87% of them present only once. Sequencing was carried out using peripheral blood. The receptor set was obtained from a woman between 25 and 40 years old with COVID-19, enrolled during active disease. Each CDR3 is given with its conserved first and last residue. Fields, in order: V gene, clone size, J gene, D gene, CDR3 protein, CDR3 DNA. D genes are given only for firm matches. Only some rows state a clone size, as once, few, many or a class for expanded clones.

TRBV14,few,TRBJ2-3,TRBD1,CASSQGVRQGFTDTQYF,TGTGCCAGCAGCCAAGGGGTCCGACAGGGATTCACAGATACGCAGTATTTT
TRBV27,NA,TRBJ1-2,TRBD1,CATSPEGTGWGGYTF,TGTGCCACCAGCCCCGAAGGGACAGGCTGGGGTGGCTACACCTTC
TRBV9,NA,TRBJ2-7,TRBD1,CASSGGTGGYEQYF,TGTGCCAGCAGCGGCGGGACAGGGGGCTACGAGCAGTACTTC
TRBV30,NA,TRBJ2-1,NA,CAWSVQLSSAKFF,TGTGCCTGGAGTGTACAGCTTTCTAGCGCAAAGTTCTTC
TRBV24-1,NA,TRBJ1-2,NA,CATSDAVNYGYTF,TGTGCCACCAGTGATGCAGTTAACTATGGCTACACCTTC
TRBV7-2,NA,TRBJ2-2,NA,CASTLTSRAAGELFF,TGTGCCAGCACACTGACTAGTCGGGCAGCCGGGGAGCTGTTTTTT
TRBV13,NA,TRBJ2-7,NA,CASSLLQLDSYEQYF,TGTGCCAGCAGCTTATTGCAACTAGATTCCTACGAGCAGTACTTC
TRBV4-2,NA,TRBJ1-1,TRBD1,CASSLGTGRSTEAFF,TGTGCCAGCAGCCTTGGGACAGGGAGATCCACTGAAGCTTTCTTT
TRBV5-4,NA,TRBJ2-3,TRBD1,CASSPGTATDTQYF,TGTGCCAGCAGCCCCGGGACAGCCACAGATACGCAGTATTTT
TRBV6-5,NA,TRBJ1-3,TRBD1,CASRATGGSGNTIYF,TGTGCCAGCAGGGCCACAGGGGGCTCTGGAAACACCATATATTTT
TRBV4-3,NA,TRBJ2-7,TRBD2,CASSQDNSGSYEQYF,TGCGCCAGCAGCCAAGATAATAGCGGGAGCTACGAGCAGTACTTC
TRBV5-1,NA,TRBJ2-5,NA,CASSTSLRKEETQYF,TGCGCCAGCAGCACCTCACTTCGAAAAGAAGAGACCCAGTACTTC
TRBV6-5,NA,TRBJ2-5,TRBD1,CASSYSKTGQETQYF,TGTGCCAGCAGTTACTCGAAGACAGGGCAAGAGACCCAGTACTTC
TRBV2,NA,TRBJ2-1,TRBD2,CASSESGTRGSYNEQFF,TGTGCCAGCAGTGAAAGCGGGACTAGGGGATCCTACAATGAGCAGTTCTTC
TRBV28,NA,TRBJ2-1,TRBD2,CASSLAGGTREQFF,TGTGCCAGCAGCCTAGCGGGAGGAACCCGTGAGCAGTTCTTC
TRBV7-6,NA,TRBJ2-6,NA,CASSLVVRARSGANVLTF,TGTGCCAGCAGCTTAGTGGTCCGAGCCAGGTCTGGGGCCAACGTCCTGACTTTC
TRBV6-6,NA,TRBJ1-6,NA,CASSYSNGYNSPLHF,TGTGCCAGCAGTTACTCGAACGGGTATAATTCACCCCTCCACTTT
TRBV19,NA,TRBJ2-1,TRBD1,CASRRTGESEQFF,TGTGCCAGTAGGCGGACAGGGGAGAGTGAGCAGTTCTTC
TRBV28,few,TRBJ1-6,NA,CASGDWLNSPLHF,TGTGCCAGCGGGGACTGGCTTAATTCACCCCTCCACTTT
TRBV2,NA,TRBJ2-2,NA,CASSVLLATNTGELFF,TGTGCCAGCAGTGTCCTCCTAGCGACGAACACCGGGGAGCTGTTTTTT
TRBV18,NA,TRBJ1-1,NA,CASSAAQMNTEAFF,TGTGCCAGCTCAGCCGCACAGATGAACACTGAAGCTTTCTTT
TRBV5-3,NA,TRBJ2-7,NA,CARSFQGPEQYF,TGTGCCAGAAGCTTTCAGGGCCCCGAGCAGTACTTC
TRBV20-1,NA,TRBJ2-7,TRBD2,CSASRASGYEQYF,TGCAGTGCTAGTCGGGCTAGCGGCTACGAGCAGTACTTC
TRBV9,NA,TRBJ2-3,TRBD2,CASSVVSGTTDTQYF,TGTGCCAGCAGCGTAGTTAGCGGGACCACAGATACGCAGTATTTT
TRBV5-1,NA,TRBJ2-5,TRBD1,CASSEGTGPEKTQYF,TGCGCCAGCAGCGAAGGGACAGGTCCTGAGAAGACCCAGTACTTC
TRBV29-1,NA,TRBJ2-7,TRBD2,CSVEEIAGTKEQYF,TGCAGCGTCGAGGAGATAGCGGGGACGAAAGAGCAGTACTTC
TRBV5-5,NA,TRBJ2-2,NA,CASSMTGDYTGELFF,TGTGCCAGCAGCATGACAGGAGATTACACCGGGGAGCTGTTTTTT
TRBV28,once,TRBJ1-1,NA,CASSFLDYPTTGGTEAFF,TGTGCCAGCAGTTTCCTAGACTACCCGACGACTGGGGGGACTGAAGCTTTCTTT
TRBV27,NA,TRBJ2-1,TRBD2,CASRASGSSSGQFF,TGTGCCAGCAGGGCTAGCGGGAGTAGCTCGGGGCAGTTCTTC
TRBV19,NA,TRBJ1-4,NA,CASSIPGRKLFF,TGTGCCAGTAGTATTCCAGGGAGGAAACTGTTTTTT
TRBV11-2,NA,TRBJ2-7,NA,CASSIRYEQYF,TGTGCCAGCAGCATCAGATACGAGCAGTACTTC
TRBV2,NA,TRBJ2-6,NA,CASRGSASGANVLTF,TGTGCCAGCCGGGGATCGGCGTCTGGGGCCAACGTCCTGACTTTC
TRBV3-1/TRBV3-2,NA,TRBJ1-2,NA,CASSLQQVDRGYTF,TGTGCCAGCAGCTTACAACAGGTGGATCGTGGCTACACCTTC
TRBV10-3,once,TRBJ2-2,NA,CAILADQNTGELFF,TGTGCCATCTTAGCGGATCAAAACACCGGGGAGCTGTTTTTT
TRBV9,once,TRBJ1-6,TRBD1,CASSLGTGGEHSPLHF,TGTGCCAGCAGCCTGGGGACAGGGGGAGAGCATTCACCCCTCCACTTT
TRBV19,NA,TRBJ1-1,TRBD1,CASSFGTGNTEAFF,TGTGCCAGTAGTTTCGGGACAGGGAACACTGAAGCTTTCTTT
TRBV15,once,TRBJ2-1,NA,CATSRGGDSYNEQFF,TGTGCCACCAGCAGAGGGGGGGACTCCTACAATGAGCAGTTCTTC
TRBV20-1,NA,TRBJ1-1,NA,CSASAGGLRVNTEAFF,TGCAGTGCTAGTGCGGGAGGACTCAGGGTGAACACTGAAGCTTTCTTT
TRBV7-9,NA,TRBJ2-7,TRBD1,CASSYPGTGFEQYF,TGTGCCAGCAGCTACCCCGGGACAGGGTTCGAGCAGTACTTC
TRBV7-2,NA,TRBJ1-2,NA,CASSLEGGERRYGYTF,TGTGCCAGCAGCTTGGAGGGCGGTGAACGCCGCTATGGCTACACCTTC
TRBV28,NA,TRBJ2-1,TRBD1,CASSPLDRYNEQFF,TGTGCCAGCAGTCCCCTGGACAGGTACAATGAGCAGTTCTTC
TRBV5-5,NA,TRBJ1-2,NA,CASSLLAGPNYGYTF,TGTGCCAGCAGCTTATTGGCAGGGCCTAACTATGGCTACACCTTC
TRBV14,NA,TRBJ2-7,NA,CASSQVLDRLYF,TGTGCCAGCAGCCAAGTTCTAGACAGGTTGTACTTC
TRBV5-4,NA,TRBJ1-4,NA,CASSLASTDEKLFF,TGTGCCAGCAGCTTAGCTTCCACTGATGAAAAACTGTTTTTT
TRBV6-2/TRBV6-3,NA,TRBJ1-6,NA,CASSLDTRFYNSPLHF,TGTGCCAGCAGCCTGGACACCCGGTTCTATAATTCACCCCTCCACTTT
TRBV5-4,NA,TRBJ1-1,TRBD1,CASSSKSDRGSDTEAFF,TGTGCCAGCAGCTCTAAGTCGGACAGGGGGTCGGACACTGAAGCTTTCTTT
TRBV2,NA,TRBJ1-1,NA,CASTDPGLFNAEAFF,TGTGCCAGCACAGATCCGGGACTTTTCAACGCTGAAGCTTTCTTT
TRBV9,NA,TRBJ2-1,TRBD2,CASSTTSGRIDEQFF,TGTGCCAGCAGCACAACTAGCGGGAGGATCGATGAGCAGTTCTTC
TRBV5-1,NA,TRBJ1-1,NA,CASSGRNTEAFF,TGCGCCAGCTCTGGCAGGAACACTGAAGCTTTCTTT
TRBV10-1,NA,TRBJ2-7,NA,CASSEGGRTYEQYF,TGCGCCAGCAGTGAGGGGGGCCGAACCTACGAGCAGTACTTC
TRBV12-3/TRBV12-4,NA,TRBJ2-1,TRBD1,CASSSGQGDEQFF,TGTGCCAGCAGTTCTGGACAGGGAGATGAGCAGTTCTTC
TRBV2,NA,TRBJ1-1,TRBD1,CASSGNRGTEAFF,TGTGCCAGCAGTGGTAACAGGGGTACTGAAGCTTTCTTT
TRBV19,once,TRBJ1-3,NA,CASSLTRRTGRNTIYF,TGTGCCAGTAGTCTTACTAGACGGACTGGAAGAAACACCATATATTTT
TRBV24-1,NA,TRBJ2-2,NA,CATSRGKVNTGELFF,TGTGCCACCAGTCGGGGGAAGGTGAACACCGGGGAGCTGTTTTTT
TRBV3-1/TRBV3-2,NA,TRBJ2-2,TRBD2,CASSQDRSSGNTGELFF,TGTGCCAGCAGCCAAGATAGGTCTAGCGGGAACACCGGGGAGCTGTTTTTT
TRBV19,NA,TRBJ1-3,TRBD1,CASSALQGAGNTIYF,TGTGCCAGTAGCGCCCTACAGGGGGCCGGAAACACCATATATTTT
TRBV28,few,TRBJ1-1,NA,CASRARQSEAFF,TGTGCCAGCAGGGCCCGACAGTCTGAAGCTTTCTTT